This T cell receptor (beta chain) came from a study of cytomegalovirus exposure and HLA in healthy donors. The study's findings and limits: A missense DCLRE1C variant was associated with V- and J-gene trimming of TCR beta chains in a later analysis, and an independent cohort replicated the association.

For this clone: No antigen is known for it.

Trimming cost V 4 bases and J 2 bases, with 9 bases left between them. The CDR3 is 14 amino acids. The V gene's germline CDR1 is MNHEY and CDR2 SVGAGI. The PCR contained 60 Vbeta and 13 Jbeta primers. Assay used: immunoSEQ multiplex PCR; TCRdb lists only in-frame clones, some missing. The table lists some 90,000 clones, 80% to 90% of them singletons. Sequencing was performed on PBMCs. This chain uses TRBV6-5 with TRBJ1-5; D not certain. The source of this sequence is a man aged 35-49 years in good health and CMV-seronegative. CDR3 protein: CASSSSSGNQPQHF. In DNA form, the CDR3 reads TGTGCCAGCAGTTCCAGTTCAGGCAATCAGCCCCAGCATTTT.